This T cell receptor beta chain was documented in a study of somatic mutations in cytotoxic T cells in rheumatoid arthritis. This CDR3 has 15 amino acids. The germline V gene encodes CDR1 MNHEY and CDR2 SMNVEV (reference sequence). With 2 bases removed from V and 3 bases from J, the gap between germline ends came to 11 bases. Generated by immunoSEQ multiplex PCR, the TCRdb table keeps only in-frame clones and is missing some. The profile shows around 13,000 clones, about 77% of them singletons. The TCR sequence derives from an adult with rheumatoid arthritis. The gene calls are TRBV27 and TRBJ2-1, with D perhaps being TRBD1 or TRBD2 (6 bases each). What was sequenced was CD8+ T cells sorted from blood. CDR3: CASSLVGGLYNEQFF. CDR3 DNA sequence: TGTGCCAGCAGTTTAGTAGGGGGGCTCTACAATGAGCAGTTCTTC.